This TCR beta chain was found in a study of blood T cell repertoires in COVID-19. Study overall: Samples taken during acute and convalescent COVID-19 were collected in the United States, Italy and Spain. T cells, B-cell-depleted T cells, or PBMCs supplied cDNA or gDNA.

Methods used by the authors: By means of reference gene primer amplification, nucleated cell counts were estimated. The protocol was immunoSEQ multiplex PCR, while the TCRdb copy is restricted to in-frame clones and leaves out a portion. For V, J and clone size, that table is used; D and trimming come from the DNA. Of 190,000 or so clones detected, around 87% appear once; the ten largest clones hold 2.7%. CDR1 is MNHEY, CDR2 SMNVEV, per germline (reference sequence). V was trimmed by 8 bases and J by 9 bases, leaving 11 bases between them. The CDR3 length is 12 residues. The receptor was derived from a middle-aged man with active or convalescent COVID-19. The chain joins TRBV27 to TRBJ1-6, with D uncertain. The source material was peripheral blood. CDR3 sequence: CASSRPGSPLHF. The CDR3 DNA reads TGTGCCAGCTCCCGCCCGGGTTCACCCCTCCACTTT.